The 28 T cell receptor beta chains reported below all come from one sample, sequenced in a study of blood T cell repertoires in COVID-19. The data were produced by immunoSEQ multiplex PCR, yet TCRdb's version contains in-frame clones alone and is incomplete. The table includes around 70,000 clones, approximately 90% detected once. The specimen sequenced was peripheral blood. The receptor set was obtained from a woman in her fifties or sixties with active COVID-19.

The chain links TRBV5-4 to TRBJ2-1, with TRBD1 matching over 7 bases. The germline V gene encodes CDR1 SGHNT and CDR2 YYREEE (reference sequence). This CDR3 has 17 residues. V lost 4 bases, J lost 5 bases, and 15 bases stayed unmatched. DNA of the CDR3: TGTGCCAGCAGCCTGCTTTCCGGGACAGAGTCCGACAATGAGCAGTTCTTC. Translated: CASSLLSGTESDNEQFF.

J is TRBJ2-1 and V is TRBV7-9, with 10 bases identical to TRBD2. Germline V gives CDR1 SEHNR, CDR2 FQNEAQ (reference sequence). The V gene end was trimmed by 2 bases and the J gene end by 4 bases; junction bases not matched to a gene: 5. The CDR3 has 16 amino acids. The CDR3, as DNA: TGTGCCAGCAGCTTAAGGTCTAGCGGGAGTTACAATGAGCAGTTCTTC. Protein product: CASSLRSSGSYNEQFF.

The chain is built from TRBV5-1 and TRBJ1-4; D possibly corresponds to TRBD1 (6 bases). Germline-derived CDR1 and CDR2 are SGHRS and YFSETQ. CDR3 length: 15 amino acids. The V and J ends lost 3 bases and 4 bases respectively, with 13 bases between them. DNA of the CDR3: TGCGCCAGCAGCTCAGGCGGGGGCGGTAATGAAAAACTGTTTTTT. Encoded protein: CASSSGGGGNEKLFF.

The chain employs TRBV27 and TRBJ2-5; D not certain. V gave up 5 bases and J gave up 4 bases, with 11 bases separating them. The V gene's germline CDR1 is MNHEY and CDR2 SMNVEV (reference sequence). This CDR3 has 13 amino acids. The CDR3 DNA reads TGTGCCAGCAGTCGGGTAGGAGTAGAGACCCAGTACTTC. This translates into CASSRVGVETQYF.

Notes on this clone: Other DNA sequences in this specimen translate into the identical CDR3. The rearrangement links TRBV24-1 to TRBJ2-2; unclear D gene. The germline V gene has CDR1 KGHDR and CDR2 SFDVKD. V was clipped by 9 bases and J by 0 bases, with 4 bases between them. This CDR3 has 12 residues. The CDR3 reads CATGPNTGELFF. Here the CDR3 DNA reads TGTGCCACCGGGCCGAACACCGGGGAGCTGTTTTTT.

The V gene is TRBV27, the J gene TRBJ2-7, with TRBD2 identical over 12 bases. Germline CDR1 and CDR2: MNHEY and SMNVEV (reference sequence). The CDR3 loop spans 15 amino acids. The trim removed 5 bases at V and 6 bases at J, leaving 8 bases unmatched. The CDR3 DNA sequence: TGTGCCAGCAGTCCAACTAGCGGGAGGTTAAGCGAGCAGTACTTC. Its protein product is CASSPTSGRLSEQYF.

This clone has just one count. This rearrangement joins TRBV6-4 to TRBJ2-5, with 11 bases lining up with TRBD2. Germline V lookup: CDR1 MRHNA, CDR2 SNTAGT. The CDR3 has 14 amino acids. The V segment lost 7 bases and the J segment 4 bases; nucleotides outside the gene matches: 5. CDR3 sequence reads: CASNGTSGGETQYF. The CDR3 region has the DNA TGTGCCAGCAACGGGACTAGCGGTGGAGAGACCCAGTACTTC.

This clone was seen only a few times. The V gene is TRBV28, the J gene TRBJ1-5; TRBD1 matches 8 bases. Trimming at V came to 7 bases and at J to 2 bases, leaving 7 bases not matched to a gene. This CDR3 region has 15 residues. Germline V gene lookup returns CDR1 MDHEN and CDR2 SYDVKM. CDR3 loop: CASTPLTGGNQPQHF. CDR3 sequence (DNA): TGTGCCAGCACCCCTTTGACAGGGGGCAATCAGCCCCAGCATTTT.

This chain uses TRBV28 with TRBJ1-5, with 7 positions matching TRBD1. The CDR3 sequence is 13 residues long. J was trimmed by 6 bases and V by 6 bases; bases with no gene match: 5. From germline, CDR1 is MDHEN and CDR2 SYDVKM. DNA for the CDR3: TGTGCCAGCAGCACAGGGGCGGGTCAGCCCCAGCATTTT. This translates into CASSTGAGQPQHF.

V and J are TRBV6-5 and TRBJ1-1, with 7 bases aligning to TRBD1. Germline CDR1 reads MNHEY; CDR2 reads SVGAGI. This CDR3 has 14 residues. With V trimmed by 5 bases and J by 1 base, 4 bases remained unmatched. CDR3: CASSRRTGNTEAFF. DNA of the CDR3: TGTGCCAGCAGTCGACGGACAGGGAACACTGAAGCTTTCTTT.

The CDR3 spells CASSEAGGGFEQFF. The CDR3 region has the DNA TGTGCCAGCAGTGAAGCGGGCGGAGGGTTTGAGCAGTTCTTC. This chain links TRBV6-1 with TRBJ2-1; tentative D call: TRBD2 (6 bases). Looked up from germline, CDR1 is MNHNS and CDR2 is SASEGT. The V and J ends lost 0 bases and 9 bases respectively, with 12 bases between them. CDR3 size: 14 residues.

The V gene is TRBV18, the J gene TRBJ2-5; 7 nucleotides match TRBD2. After removal of 3 bases from V and 0 bases from J, the junction contained 1 base not matched to a gene. CDR1 and CDR2 from the germline V gene are KGHSH and LQKENI. This CDR3 is built from 14 residues. The CDR3 DNA follows: TGTGCCAGCTCACCTACTAGCGACCAAGAGACCCAGTACTTC. Translating it yields CASSPTSDQETQYF. Full variable domain (rest looked up from reference TRBV18 and TRBJ2-5): NAGVMQNPRHLVRRRGQEARLRCSPMKGHSHVYWYRQLPEEGLKFMVYLQKENIIDESGMPKERFSAEFPKEGPSILRIQQVVRGDSAAYFCASSPTSDQETQYFGPGTRLLVL.

The genes are TRBV28 and TRBJ1-5; D gene ambiguous. Germline V gene data show CDR1 as MDHEN and CDR2 as SYDVKM. This CDR3 region has 16 residues. Trimming removed 8 bases from V and 4 bases from J, with 21 bases in between. This CDR3 reads CASVRGGPPGNQPQHF. Here the CDR3 DNA reads TGTGCCAGCGTACGGGGAGGGCCGCCGGGAAATCAGCCCCAGCATTTT.

The chain recombines TRBV7-6 with TRBJ1-3, with D hard to call. Deletions cut 1 base from V and 4 bases from J, with 14 bases between. The CDR3 is 16 residues long. The germline CDR1 and CDR2 sequences are SGHVS and FNYEAQ. The CDR3 here is CASSLGQALSGNTIYF. The CDR3 nucleotides are TGTGCCAGCAGCTTAGGTCAGGCTCTCTCAGGAAACACCATATATTTT.

The chain links TRBV6-5 to TRBJ1-1; D unclear. CDR1 and CDR2 (germline): MNHEY, SVGAGI. The CDR3 is made up of 15 amino acids. With 6 bases removed from V and 1 base from J, the gap between germline ends came to 15 bases. Written as DNA, the CDR3 is TGTGCCAGCAGCCTAAGGGCGGGTGCGAACACTGAAGCTTTCTTT. This codes for CASSLRAGANTEAFF.

The CDR3: CASSSGDRDGEKLFF. CDR3 sequence (DNA): TGCGCCAGCAGCTCGGGGGACAGGGACGGCGAAAAACTGTTTTTT. The genes are TRBV5-1 and TRBJ1-4; 9 bases are shared with TRBD1. This CDR3 is built from 15 residues. CDR1 SGHRS and CDR2 YFSETQ come from the germline V gene. V was pared by 3 bases and J by 8 bases, with 8 bases of the junction left unmatched.

The rearrangement joins TRBV20-1 to TRBJ2-6, with 9 bases aligning to TRBD2. Per germline, CDR1 DFQATT and CDR2 SNEGSKA (reference sequence). Losses at the gene ends were 3 bases for V and 2 bases for J; bases not matched to a gene: 2. This CDR3 is built from 15 residues. The CDR3: CSASSGSPGANVLTF. CDR3 sequence (DNA): TGCAGTGCTAGTAGCGGGAGTCCTGGGGCCAACGTCCTGACTTTC.

This chain joins TRBV3-1 (or the pseudogene TRBV3-2) and TRBJ2-1; 10 nucleotides match TRBD2. V gave up 1 base and J gave up 4 bases; unmatched junction bases: 7. The germline CDR1 and CDR2 sequences are LGHDT and YNNKEL (reference sequence). This CDR3 region has 17 residues. CDR3 DNA sequence: TGTGCCAGCAGCCAAGGGCGAGCGGGAGGGATTTACAATGAGCAGTTCTTC. Residues: CASSQGRAGGIYNEQFF.

The V call is TRBV20-1, the J call TRBJ2-1, with 9 bases fitting TRBD2. Germline trimming cut 3 bases from V and 5 bases from J; bases unmatched to any gene: 11. CDR1 is DFQATT, CDR2 SNEGSKA, per germline (reference sequence). This CDR3 region has 16 residues. The CDR3 nucleotides read TGCAGTGCTAGTGCCCCAGGCGGGAGGGCTGACAATGAGCAGTTCTTC. Translating it yields CSASAPGGRADNEQFF.

V is TRBV6-1 and J is TRBJ2-1, with 11 bases lining up with TRBD2. V dropped 0 bases and J dropped 12; count of bases not matched to a gene: 13. Germline CDR1 MNHNS, CDR2 SASEGT. The CDR3 has 17 residues. CDR3 in DNA: TGTGCCAGCAGTGAAGCAGTAACTAGCGGGGGAGGTTGGGTGCAGTTCTTC. Encoded protein: CASSEAVTSGGGWVQFF.

This chain connects TRBV28 to TRBJ1-4; D is perhaps TRBD1 (6 bases). Germline-derived CDR1 and CDR2 are MDHEN and SYDVKM. The V gene lost 7 bases and the J gene lost 7 bases, with 19 bases spanning the gap. The CDR3 consists of 15 residues. Here the CDR3 reads CASTSDSTGREKLFF. The DNA for the CDR3 is TGTGCCAGCACTTCTGACAGCACAGGGCGTGAAAAACTGTTTTTT.

This CDR3 reads CASNSGTDTQYF. As DNA, the CDR3 is TGTGCCAGCAATAGTGGCACAGATACGCAGTATTTT. The chain couples TRBV28 to TRBJ2-3; D gene unclear. V was pared by 7 bases and J by 1 base, with 6 bases between. The CDR3 contains 12 residues. CDR1 MDHEN and CDR2 SYDVKM come from the germline V gene.

The count of this clone is one. The chain carries TRBV13 and TRBJ2-1; TRBD2 aligns across 7 bases. CDR1 is PRHDT, CDR2 FYEKMQ, per germline (reference sequence). The J segment lost 0 bases and the V segment lost 5 bases, leaving 7 bases of the junction unmatched. This CDR3 contains 16 residues. Here the CDR3 reads CASSPRGGGSYNEQFF. The CDR3 DNA reads as TGTGCCAGCAGCCCCCGGGGCGGGGGCTCCTACAATGAGCAGTTCTTC.

This chain joins TRBV5-1 and TRBJ2-5; D ambiguous. Germline CDR1 SGHRS, CDR2 YFSETQ. Between the trimmed V and J ends, which lost 1 base and 8 bases, there was a span of 21 bases. The CDR3 runs 16 residues. The CDR3 sequence: CASSLLAVAYRLTQYF. CDR3 DNA sequence: TGCGCCAGCAGCTTGTTGGCGGTTGCGTACCGGCTAACCCAGTACTTC.

The gene calls are TRBV28 and TRBJ1-5; TRBD1 matches at 10 bases. In germline, CDR1 is MDHEN, CDR2 SYDVKM. The J segment lost 0 bases and the V segment lost 6 bases, leaving 11 bases of the junction unmatched. CDR3 length: 18 amino acids. The CDR3 loop is CASRPDRGGGYSNQPQHF. CDR3 DNA sequence: TGTGCCAGCAGGCCGGACAGGGGGGGAGGATATAGCAATCAGCCCCAGCATTTT.

The chain couples TRBV24-1 to TRBJ2-2; D gene ambiguous. The CDR3 covers 15 residues. V lost 3 bases to trimming and J lost 5 bases, with 12 bases between them. Germline V gene data show CDR1 as KGHDR and CDR2 as SFDVKD. The CDR3 DNA reads as TGTGCCACCAGTGATCCACGGTCCGAGACCGGGGAGCTGTTTTTT. It translates to CATSDPRSETGELFF.

The chain recombines TRBV6-5 with TRBJ2-6; 7 nucleotides agree with TRBD2. Per the germline V gene, CDR1 is MNHEY and CDR2 is SVGAGI. Losses at the gene ends were 10 bases for V and 4 bases for J; bases not matched to a gene: 1. CDR3 size: 12 residues. The CDR3 loop reads CATSGGANVLTF. The CDR3 DNA is TGTGCCACTAGCGGAGGGGCCAACGTCCTGACTTTC.

V usage is TRBV19 and J usage is TRBJ2-7, with TRBD2 as a possible D gene (6 bases). Germline values: CDR1 LNHDA, CDR2 SQIVND (reference sequence). V shed 3 bases and J shed 2 bases, with 11 bases lying between them. The CDR3 is made up of 14 amino acids. For the CDR3, the DNA is TGTGCCAGTAGTATCGGGGGAGCTCCCTACGAGCAGTACTTC. It encodes CASSIGGAPYEQYF.